This record looks at one T cell receptor (beta chain) sequence and its context. This sample was included in a study of shared clonotypes between healthy human individuals. Study overall: Every donor yielded three CD4 naive, three CD4 memory, two CD8 naive and one CD8 memory plate.

Trimming left V 2 bases short and J 4 bases short, with 9 bases between. Germline CDR1 reads MNHEY; CDR2 reads SMNVEV (reference sequence). The CDR3 contains 13 residues. Produced via immunoSEQ multiplex PCR; TCRdb's table is partial and in-frame only. This sample has about 2 million clones; less than 95% occur once, and the top ten carry roughly 1.2%. Naivety among CD8 cells was defined by CD45RO negativity and positive CCR7 selection, thereby excluding terminally differentiated effector memory CD45RA+ cells. Recent acute infections and vaccinations were absent in the healthy HIV-negative adult donors.

Sample: naive CD8+ T cells sorted from blood. The chain employs TRBV27 and TRBJ2-7; D gene ambiguous. The receptor's source is a man younger than 35 in good health. For the CDR3, the DNA is TGTGCCAGCAGTTTAGTCTCTGGATACGAGCAGTACTTC. This encodes CASSLVSGYEQYF.